Listed below are T cell receptor beta chains from one sample, sequenced in a study of patients and donors after allogeneic stem cell transplantation. TCRdb re-derived calls from the RT-PCR reads in MiXCR, one entry per CDR3 protein. The table shows under 200,000 distinct CDR3 sequences, with 30% occurring only once. Sequences were obtained from blood, either unsorted or a sorted T cell fraction (not recorded which). The receptors stem from a human donor who was either an allogeneic HSCT recipient or a stem cell or donor lymphocyte infusion donor (not recorded which). It is not recorded whose cells these are; they may come from a transplant donor. The CDR3 runs from the conserved cysteine through the conserved F or W. The order of the fields is V gene, J gene, clone size, D gene, CDR3 protein, CDR3 DNA. D genes are given only for firm matches. A clone size is listed for some rows: how often the clone was seen (once, few, many), or a class if it is expanded.

>TRBV2|TRBJ1-6|.|.
CASSVRQNSPLHF
TGTGCCAGCAGTGTGAGACAAAATTCACCCCTCCACTTT
>TRBV6-5|TRBJ2-6|.|.
CASSYSPAGGANVLTF
TGTGCCAGCAGTTACTCGCCGGCGGGAGGGGCCAACGTCCTGACTTTC
>TRBV4-3|TRBJ1-4|.|TRBD1
CASSQGVDRGSEKLFF
TGCGCCAGCAGCCAGGGTGTTGACAGGGGAAGCGAAAAACTGTTTTTT
>TRBV11-1|TRBJ1-2|few|.
CASSLGQRYGYTF
TGTGCCAGCAGCTTGGGACAACGATATGGCTACACCTTC
>TRBV4-2|TRBJ1-1|few|.
CASSQLGRVNTEAFF
TGTGCCAGCAGCCAACTGGGGAGGGTAAACACTGAAGCTTTCTTT
>TRBV20-1|TRBJ2-1|.|.
CSAPFWNEQFF
TGCAGTGCTCCCTTTTGGAATGAGCAGTTCTTC
>TRBV18|TRBJ1-5|many|.
CASSPGTSNQPQHF
TGTGCCAGCTCACCAGGGACTAGCAATCAGCCCCAGCATTTT
>TRBV6-5|TRBJ2-7|.|.
CASSYFRRATDEQYF
TGTGCCAGCAGTTATTTCCGCAGGGCCACTGACGAGCAGTACTTC
>TRBV25-1|TRBJ1-2|.|.
CANSEIGRGSGYTF
TGTGCCAACAGTGAAATTGGCAGGGGCAGTGGCTACACCTTC
>TRBV4-3|TRBJ1-2|.|TRBD1
CASSRRQGLGSYGYTF
TGCGCCAGCAGCCGCCGACAGGGACTAGGCTCCTATGGCTACACCTTC
>TRBV3-1|TRBJ2-6|few|.
CASSQVAGKVLTF
TGTGCCAGCAGCCAAGTGGCTGGGAAGGTCCTGACTTTC
>TRBV7-9|TRBJ2-5|many|.
CASSLGAQETQYF
TGTGCCAGCAGCTTAGGAGCTCAGGAGACCCAGTACTTC